One and the same sample provided the 26 T cell receptor beta chains below, sequenced in a study of blood T cell repertoires in COVID-19. Repertoires were generated with immunoSEQ multiplex PCR, while TCRdb's copy carries only in-frame clones and drops some. Of about 66,000 clones in the sample, about 91% were seen once. The specimen was peripheral blood. The receptors stem from a human donor in a cohort sampled during active COVID-19.

The rearrangement links TRBV3-1 (or the pseudogene TRBV3-2) to TRBJ2-3; 7 positions agree with TRBD2. CDR3 size: 14 residues. Looked up from germline, CDR1 is LGHDT and CDR2 is YNNKEL (reference sequence). The V gene end was trimmed by 3 bases and the J gene end by 5 bases; junction bases not matched to a gene: 5. The CDR3 here is CASSQKAGIDTQYF. The CDR3 region has the DNA TGTGCCAGCAGCCAGAAAGCGGGGATAGATACGCAGTATTTT.

This chain uses TRBV6-4 with TRBJ1-6, with TRBD1 as a possible D gene (5 bases). The CDR3 runs to 14 residues. The germline V and J ends were trimmed by 6 bases and 6 bases, with 12 bases remaining between them. Germline CDR1 is MRHNA and CDR2 is SNTAGT. The CDR3 coding sequence is TGTGCCAGCAGCCCGGGGGTGCGTAATTCACCCCTCCACTTT. It is translated as CASSPGVRNSPLHF.

The chain uses TRBV2 and TRBJ2-2, with no clear D. Germline assignment: CDR1 SNHLY and CDR2 FYNNEI. This CDR3 is built from 15 residues. V was shortened by 4 bases and J by 0 bases, with 9 bases between the two germline ends. The CDR3 DNA is TGTGCCAGCAGTGTGGCCAGCGCGAACACCGGGGAGCTGTTTTTT. This encodes CASSVASANTGELFF.

The V and J genes are TRBV7-2 and TRBJ1-5; tentative D call: TRBD1 (5 bases). This CDR3 contains 16 residues. V was shortened by 0 bases and J by 11 bases, with 20 bases between the two germline ends. Germline V gives CDR1 SGHTA, CDR2 FQGNSA. Written as DNA, the CDR3 is TGTGCCAGCAGCTTAGCAGGAGGGGCAGTTTCTTCAACCCAGCATTTT. Translating it yields CASSLAGGAVSSTQHF. Combining the CDR3 with reference TRBV7-2 and TRBJ1-5 gives the whole variable domain GAGVSQSPSNKVTEKGKDVELRCDPISGHTALYWYRQSLGQGLEFLIYFQGNSAPDKSGLPSDRFSAERTGGSVSTLTIQRTQQEDSAVYLCASSLAGGAVSSTQHFGDGTRLSIL.

CDR3 nucleotides: TGTGCCAGCAGCCCTCGACAGGTTATGAACACTGAAGCTTTCTTT. Translated: CASSPRQVMNTEAFF. The rearrangement joins TRBV5-8 to TRBJ1-1; weak D call: TRBD1 (6 bases). The ends were cut back, 4 bases at V and 0 bases at J, with 13 bases in the middle. The germline gives CDR1 SGHTS, CDR2 YDEGEE. CDR3 length equals 15 residues. The full variable domain, with the rest looked up from reference TRBV5-8 and TRBJ1-1, is EAGVTQSPTHLIKTRGQQATLRCSPISGHTSVYWYQQALGLGLQFLLWYDEGEERNRGNFPPRFSGRQFPNYSSELNVNALELEDSALYLCASSPRQVMNTEAFFGQGTRLTVV.

The chain recombines TRBV5-1 with TRBJ2-5; 7 bases align to TRBD2. Per the germline V gene, CDR1 is SGHRS and CDR2 is YFSETQ. The CDR3 has 20 amino acids. V was clipped by 0 bases and J by 9 bases; unmatched bases: 26. CDR3 protein: CASSLVRGTYRELRVKPQYF. CDR3 coding DNA: TGCGCCAGCAGCTTGGTGCGGGGGACTTACAGAGAGCTTCGGGTAAAGCCCCAGTACTTC. The whole variable domain, filled in from reference TRBV5-1 and TRBJ2-5, reads KAGVTQTPRYLIKTRGQQVTLSCSPISGHRSVSWYQQTPGQGLQFLFEYFSETQRNKGNFPGRFSGRQFSNSRSEMNVSTLELGDSALYLCASSLVRGTYRELRVKPQYFGPGTRLLVL.

The rearrangement links TRBV11-2 to TRBJ2-1; the D gene is possibly TRBD1 (6 bases). The CDR3 length is 13 residues. From germline, CDR1 is SGHAT and CDR2 FQNNGV. Trimming removed 1 base at V and 6 bases at J, with 7 bases between. DNA of the CDR3: TGTGCCAGCAGCTTAGGCAGGGGCAATGAGCAGTTCTTC. This sequence encodes CASSLGRGNEQFF.

The chain joins TRBV19 to TRBJ2-2; D gene ambiguous. This CDR3 is built from 14 residues. V was pared by 5 bases and J by 0 bases, with 7 bases between. CDR1 LNHDA and CDR2 SQIVND come from the germline V gene (reference sequence). The CDR3 DNA reads TGTGCCAGTAGTCGGTACGCGAACACCGGGGAGCTGTTTTTT. Its protein product is CASSRYANTGELFF.

The J gene is TRBJ1-2, the V gene TRBV10-3; D remains ambiguous. V shed 4 bases and J shed 4 bases, with 7 bases lying between them. The CDR3 is made up of 12 amino acids. Germline V gene lookup returns CDR1 ENHRY and CDR2 SYGVKD. CDR3 protein: CAISVLGYGYTF. The DNA for the CDR3 is TGTGCCATCAGTGTTCTCGGCTATGGCTACACCTTC.

CDR3 in amino acids: CASSHRAQGGDEQFF. In DNA, the CDR3 is TGCGCCAGCAGCCACCGGGCCCAGGGGGGCGATGAGCAGTTCTTC. The rearrangement joins TRBV4-3 to TRBJ2-1; perhaps TRBD1 as D (7 bases). Germline-derived CDR1 and CDR2 are LGHNA and YSLEER. Trimming pared 3 bases from V and 8 bases from J, leaving 17 bases between. The CDR3 loop spans 15 amino acids.

As DNA, the CDR3 is TGTGCCAGCAGTTACGGTACAGGGGACCCCTACGAGCAGTACTTC. This translates into CASSYGTGDPYEQYF. The rearrangement joins TRBV6-2 or TRBV6-3 to TRBJ2-7; 7 bases are a match to TRBD1. Germline CDR1 reads MNHEY; CDR2 reads SVGEGT. V lost 2 bases and J lost 2; bases outside the gene matches: 6. CDR3 length: 15 amino acids.

This clone occurred a few times. The chain recombines TRBV7-2 with TRBJ2-4, with a tentative D call TRBD2 (7 bases). Germline CDR1 and CDR2: SGHTA and FQGNSA. CDR3 length: 16 amino acids. The V end lost 4 bases, the J end lost 4 bases, and 17 bases lay between the germline ends. The CDR3 sequence is CASSSRTAGRKNIQYF. In nucleotides, the CDR3 is TGTGCCAGCAGCTCCAGGACAGCGGGAAGGAAAAACATTCAGTACTTC.

This clone has only one observation. This chain links TRBV25-1 with TRBJ2-1; TRBD2 aligns across 14 bases. V gave up 5 bases and J gave up 10 bases; unmatched junction bases: 7. The CDR3 length is 15 residues. CDR1 and CDR2 (germline): MGHDK, SYGVNS. CDR3 region: CASSLTSGGAFEQFF. In DNA, the CDR3 is TGTGCCAGCAGTTTGACTAGCGGGGGGGCGTTCGAGCAGTTCTTC. The whole variable domain, filled in from reference TRBV25-1 and TRBJ2-1, reads EADIYQTPRYLVIGTGKKITLECSQTMGHDKMYWYQQDPGMELHLIHYSYGVNSTEKGDLSSESTVSRIRTEHFPLTLESARPSHTSQYLCASSLTSGGAFEQFFGPGTRLTVL.

The V and J genes are TRBV30 and TRBJ1-1; no clear D. The CDR3 sequence is 12 residues long. V was cut by 0 bases and J by 3 bases, with 5 bases left in between. CDR1 is GTSNPN, CDR2 SVGIG, per germline (reference sequence). CDR3 in DNA: TGTGCCTGGAGTGTACTGGACACTGAAGCTTTCTTT. Encoded protein: CAWSVLDTEAFF. The full variable domain, with the rest looked up from reference TRBV30 and TRBJ1-1, is SQTIHQWPATLVQPVGSPLSLECTVEGTSNPNLYWYRQAAGRGLQLLFYSVGIGQISSEVPQNLSASRPQDRQFILSSKKLLLSDSGFYLCAWSVLDTEAFFGQGTRLTVV.

The CDR3: CASSAADSNQPQHF. The CDR3 DNA is TGTGCCAGTTCCGCGGCAGATAGCAATCAGCCCCAGCATTTT. The chain has TRBV6-6 and TRBJ1-5, with D unclear. CDR1 and CDR2 (germline): MNHNY, SVGAGI (reference sequence). Trimming removed 9 bases from V and 0 bases from J, with 12 bases in between. This CDR3 is built from 14 residues.

The rearrangement uses TRBV6-5 and TRBJ2-2, with D possibly TRBD1 on 5 matching bases. Germline-derived CDR1 and CDR2 are MNHEY and SVGAGI. The CDR3 contains 15 residues. V gave up 6 bases and J gave up 7 bases, with 18 bases separating them. CDR3 amino acids: CASRMVSGSGGELFF. CDR3 nucleotides: TGTGCCAGCAGGATGGTGTCAGGGTCAGGCGGGGAGCTGTTTTTT.

This clone appeared once. The gene calls are TRBV30 and TRBJ1-5, with D unclear. From germline, CDR1 is GTSNPN and CDR2 SVGIG (reference sequence). V lost 2 bases and J 6 bases, leaving 11 bases between the germline ends. This CDR3 has 13 residues. CDR3 amino acids: CAWSIGRSQPQHF. The CDR3 bases are TGTGCCTGGAGTATAGGGAGGTCTCAGCCCCAGCATTTT.

The J gene is TRBJ2-5, the V gene TRBV12-5; D gene uncertain. Germline loops: CDR1 LGHNT, CDR2 FRNRAP. Trimming took off 1 base at V and 7 bases at J, with 10 bases between the two ends. The CDR3 is 13 residues long. Written as DNA, the CDR3 is TGTGCTAGTGGTTTGGGCCAACCGGGGACCCAGTACTTC. This translates into CASGLGQPGTQYF.

This clone was seen once. The chain combines TRBV7-9 with TRBJ2-7; 14 bases align to TRBD2. Losses at the gene ends were 1 base for V and 10 bases for J; bases not matched to a gene: 3. CDR3 length equals 14 residues. Germline loops: CDR1 SEHNR, CDR2 FQNEAQ (reference sequence). CDR3 nucleotide sequence: TGTGCCAGCAGCTTAGGACTAGCGGGAGGGCCCCAGTACTTC. Translating it yields CASSLGLAGGPQYF.

The chain employs TRBV5-8 and TRBJ2-5, with D tentatively TRBD2 (5 bases). The V end lost 0 bases, the J end lost 0 bases, and 12 bases lay between the germline ends. CDR3 length equals 16 residues. Germline V gene sequence: CDR1 SGHTS, CDR2 YDEGEE. The CDR3 spells CASSLVLGGYQETQYF. The DNA for the CDR3 is TGTGCCAGCAGCTTGGTCCTGGGCGGGTACCAAGAGACCCAGTACTTC.

The V and J genes are TRBV19 and TRBJ2-2; D perhaps matches TRBD1 (6 bases). CDR1 is LNHDA and CDR2 is SQIVND in the germline V gene (reference sequence). V gave up 5 bases and J gave up 0 bases, with 16 bases separating them. This CDR3 is built from 17 residues. The CDR3 protein is CASSVGWDTSNTGELFF. The CDR3 DNA reads as TGTGCCAGTAGTGTGGGTTGGGACACCTCGAACACCGGGGAGCTGTTTTTT.

The genes are TRBV6-5 and TRBJ2-7; 7 nucleotides align to TRBD1. The CDR3 contains 11 residues. Trimming took 4 bases from V and 12 from J; bases not matched to a gene: 6. Germline V CDR1 and CDR2: MNHEY, SVGAGI. CDR3 sequence: CASSSPGQMYF. DNA for the CDR3: TGTGCCAGCAGTTCTCCGGGACAGATGTACTTC.

The chain links TRBV9 to TRBJ1-2; TRBD1 agrees at 10 bases. V dropped 2 bases and J dropped 5; count of bases not matched to a gene: 15. The CDR3 sequence is 18 residues long. Germline values: CDR1 SGDLS, CDR2 YYNGEE. The CDR3 bases are TGTGCCAGCAGCGTGTCCAACGTTGACAGGGGGCTAGGGTATGGCTACACCTTC. Protein sequence: CASSVSNVDRGLGYGYTF.

CDR3 nucleotide sequence: TGCGCCAGCAGATGGACTAGCGGTAGCACAGATACGCAGTATTTT. It specifies CASRWTSGSTDTQYF. This chain uses TRBV5-1 with TRBJ2-3; 10 nucleotides agree with TRBD2. Germline loops: CDR1 SGHRS, CDR2 YFSETQ. CDR3 length equals 15 residues. The junction had 3 bases not matched to a gene; V was cut back by 5 bases and J by 0 bases.

This clone was observed once. V usage is TRBV28 and J usage is TRBJ2-3, with D possibly being TRBD1 (5 bases). The CDR3 loop spans 14 amino acids. Germline CDR1 is MDHEN and CDR2 is SYDVKM. Trimming left V 5 bases short and J 5 bases short, with 14 bases between. CDR3 nucleotide sequence: TGTGCCAGCAGTACCCCCCCCGGACAAGATACGCAGTATTTT. It translates to CASSTPPGQDTQYF.

In DNA, the CDR3 is TGTGCCAGCAGCTTCGGGGAAATTGGAACCGGGGAGCTGTTTTTT. This gives the protein CASSFGEIGTGELFF. The chain couples TRBV7-2 to TRBJ2-2; the D gene is possibly TRBD2 (5 bases). The CDR3 is 15 amino acids. CDR1 is SGHTA and CDR2 is FQGNSA in the germline V gene. V gave up 3 bases and J gave up 5 bases, with 13 bases separating them.